The clone carrying this TCR beta chain was seen ten or more times. This entry comes from a study of T cells in Graves' hyperthyroidism and ophthalmopathy. It was RNA transcripts that yielded the amplified TCR beta CDR3 regions. A first-round RT-PCR of the TCR CDR3 used the HTBI primer set. TCRdb reanalysed the multiplex PCR reads using MiXCR and keeps one entry per CDR3 protein. The sample has under 300,000 distinct CDR3 sequences, roughly 13% seen once. CDR1 is LNHDA, CDR2 SQIVND, per germline (reference sequence). The CDR3 spans 15 residues. V lost 6 bases, J lost 1 base, and 5 bases stayed unmatched.

The chain employs TRBV19 and TRBJ1-1; 10 bases fit TRBD1. The sequenced sample was blood. The source of this sequence is a woman in her 40s with Graves' hyperthyroidism. CDR3: CASRTRQGANTEAFF. In nucleotides, the CDR3 is TGTGCCAGTAGAACTAGACAGGGGGCGAACACTGAAGCTTTCTTT.